Listed below are T cell receptor beta chains from one sample, sequenced in a study of cytomegalovirus exposure and HLA in healthy donors. Clones were sequenced by immunoSEQ multiplex PCR, and TCRdb holds only the in-frame ones, with some missing. This table holds roughly 150,000 clones, around three quarters found once. Sequenced sample: PBMCs. The origin of the receptors is a man aged 25-45 years in good health. Both conserved end residues are trimmed from each CDR3. Fields, in order: V gene, D gene, J gene, CDR3 protein. D genes are given only for firm matches.

V gene: TRBV28; D gene: NA; J gene: TRBJ2-3; CDR3 protein: ASSRGWADTQY
V gene: TRBV19; D gene: TRBD1; J gene: TRBJ1-2; CDR3 protein: ATTGGTGNGYT
V gene: TRBV29-1; D gene: NA; J gene: TRBJ2-5; CDR3 protein: SVEEGGLETQY
V gene: TRBV7-9; D gene: NA; J gene: TRBJ2-1; CDR3 protein: ASGPYNEQF
V gene: TRBV7-2; D gene: NA; J gene: TRBJ1-5; CDR3 protein: ASSPPGGYQPQH
V gene: TRBV9; D gene: TRBD2; J gene: TRBJ2-1; CDR3 protein: ASSAPSGGSSYNEQF
V gene: TRBV28; D gene: NA; J gene: TRBJ2-5; CDR3 protein: ASSAGFRETQY
V gene: TRBV18; D gene: NA; J gene: TRBJ1-5; CDR3 protein: ASSPSDSNQPQH
V gene: TRBV5-1; D gene: TRBD2; J gene: TRBJ2-5; CDR3 protein: ASSTTSRQETQY
V gene: TRBV18; D gene: NA; J gene: TRBJ2-7; CDR3 protein: ASSPIDGAYEQY
V gene: TRBV27; D gene: NA; J gene: TRBJ2-3; CDR3 protein: ASSFTTTWGDDLDTQY
V gene: TRBV28; D gene: TRBD2; J gene: TRBJ2-7; CDR3 protein: AAGTRGYEQY
V gene: TRBV19; D gene: TRBD2; J gene: TRBJ2-2; CDR3 protein: ASKVAGVTGELF
V gene: TRBV7-9; D gene: TRBD2; J gene: TRBJ2-1; CDR3 protein: SSSGRAGGPHNEQF
V gene: TRBV7-9; D gene: TRBD1; J gene: TRBJ1-2; CDR3 protein: SSSPGTVRGGYT
V gene: TRBV30; D gene: NA; J gene: TRBJ1-5; CDR3 protein: AWSGLHNQPQH
V gene: TRBV27; D gene: NA; J gene: TRBJ2-2; CDR3 protein: ASSFLHTGELF
V gene: TRBV6-5; D gene: TRBD1; J gene: TRBJ1-5; CDR3 protein: ASGQGNQPQH
V gene: TRBV11-3; D gene: NA; J gene: TRBJ2-7; CDR3 protein: ASSYGHLYEQY
V gene: TRBV7-9; D gene: NA; J gene: TRBJ2-7; CDR3 protein: ASSLTPGSYEQY
V gene: TRBV6-5; D gene: NA; J gene: TRBJ2-5; CDR3 protein: ASSYSQGIGETQY
V gene: TRBV28; D gene: NA; J gene: TRBJ1-5; CDR3 protein: ASSRDNQPQH
V gene: TRBV2; D gene: TRBD2; J gene: TRBJ2-3; CDR3 protein: ASSDFASGSGGQY
V gene: TRBV11-2; D gene: NA; J gene: TRBJ2-7; CDR3 protein: ASSLGSGGQSSYEQY
V gene: TRBV7-9; D gene: NA; J gene: TRBJ2-3; CDR3 protein: SSSLSQYRGTDTQY
V gene: TRBV4-1; D gene: NA; J gene: TRBJ2-7; CDR3 protein: ASSQPGIPYEQY
V gene: TRBV9; D gene: NA; J gene: TRBJ2-1; CDR3 protein: ASSGAYEQF
V gene: TRBV6-5; D gene: TRBD2; J gene: TRBJ2-3; CDR3 protein: ASKGLAGDLDTQY
V gene: TRBV18; D gene: NA; J gene: TRBJ1-3; CDR3 protein: ASSEQGNTIY
V gene: TRBV6-6; D gene: NA; J gene: TRBJ2-1; CDR3 protein: ASTPLLGSDNEQF
V gene: TRBV25-1; D gene: TRBD1; J gene: TRBJ2-7; CDR3 protein: ATGGAYEQY